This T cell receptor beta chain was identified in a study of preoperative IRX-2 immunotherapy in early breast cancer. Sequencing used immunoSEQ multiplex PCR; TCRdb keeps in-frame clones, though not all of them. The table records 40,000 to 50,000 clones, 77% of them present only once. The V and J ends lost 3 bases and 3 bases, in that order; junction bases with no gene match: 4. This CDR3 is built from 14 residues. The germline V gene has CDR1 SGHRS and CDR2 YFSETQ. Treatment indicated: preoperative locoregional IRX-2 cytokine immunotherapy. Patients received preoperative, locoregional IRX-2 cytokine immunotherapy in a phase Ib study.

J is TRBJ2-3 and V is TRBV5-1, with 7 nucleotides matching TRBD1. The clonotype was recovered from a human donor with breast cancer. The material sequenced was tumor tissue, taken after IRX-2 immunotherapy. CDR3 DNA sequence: TGCGCCAGCAGCTCCCAGACAGGGACAGATACGCAGTATTTT. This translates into CASSSQTGTDTQYF.